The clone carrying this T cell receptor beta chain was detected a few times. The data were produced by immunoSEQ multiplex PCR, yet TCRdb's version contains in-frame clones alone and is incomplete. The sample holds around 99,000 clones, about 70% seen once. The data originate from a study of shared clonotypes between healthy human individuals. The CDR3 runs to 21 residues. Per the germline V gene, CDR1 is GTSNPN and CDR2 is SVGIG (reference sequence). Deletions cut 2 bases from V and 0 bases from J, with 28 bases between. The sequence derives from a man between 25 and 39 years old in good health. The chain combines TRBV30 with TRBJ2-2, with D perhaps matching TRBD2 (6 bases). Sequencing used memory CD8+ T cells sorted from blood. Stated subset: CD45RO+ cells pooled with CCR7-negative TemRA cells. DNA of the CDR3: TGTGCCTGGAGTTCGGAGGGAAAGGGGTTGTGGAGGTTCGCGAACACCGGGGAGCTGTTTTTT. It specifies CAWSSEGKGLWRFANTGELFF. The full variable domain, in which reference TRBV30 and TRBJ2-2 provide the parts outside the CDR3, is SQTIHQWPATLVQPVGSPLSLECTVEGTSNPNLYWYRQAAGRGLQLLFYSVGIGQISSEVPQNLSASRPQDRQFILSSKKLLLSDSGFYLCAWSSEGKGLWRFANTGELFFGEGSRLTVL.